The 32 T cell receptor beta chains presented below share a single source sample, sequenced in a study of blood T cell repertoires in COVID-19. Data came from immunoSEQ multiplex PCR; TCRdb stores just in-frame clones and leaves some out. The data hold a few hundred thousand clones, with about nine tenths observed a single time. Sequenced: PBMCs or T cells enriched from blood (not recorded which). All receptors come from a woman under 30 who had recovered from COVID-19.

This clone was seen repeatedly, ten times or more. The J gene is TRBJ2-7, the V gene TRBV28; a possible D gene is TRBD1 (5 bases). Germline lookup yields CDR1 MDHEN and CDR2 SYDVKM. The length of the CDR3 is 12 residues. Trimming cost V 6 bases and J 0 bases, with 6 bases left between them. CDR3 sequence: CASSDSSYEQYF. The CDR3, as DNA: TGTGCCAGCAGCGACAGCTCCTACGAGCAGTACTTC. Full variable domain (missing parts from reference TRBV28 and TRBJ2-7): DVKVTQSSRYLVKRTGEKVFLECVQDMDHENMFWYRQDPGLGLRLIYFSYDVKMKEKGDIPEGYSVSREKKERFSLILESASTNQTSMYLCASSDSSYEQYFGPGTRLTVT.

This rearrangement joins TRBV4-2 to TRBJ1-4; D not certain. V was shortened by 4 bases and J by 7 bases, with 10 bases between the two germline ends. This CDR3 comprises 13 residues. Per germline, CDR1 LGHNA and CDR2 YNFKEQ. CDR3 coding DNA: TGTGCCAGCAGCCTCGGAGGTCTTGAAAAACTGTTTTTT. It translates to CASSLGGLEKLFF.

CDR3: CASSPEVGYNQPQHF. CDR3 coding DNA: TGTGCCAGTAGTCCAGAGGTCGGCTACAATCAGCCCCAGCATTTT. V usage is TRBV19 and J usage is TRBJ1-5; no clear D. The CDR3 contains 15 residues. The V end lost 5 bases, the J end lost 3 bases, and 14 bases lay between the germline ends. Germline loops: CDR1 LNHDA, CDR2 SQIVND (reference sequence).

In DNA form, the CDR3 reads TGCGCCAGCAGCCGACCGGGACAGGATACCTCCTACGAGCAGTACTTC. This sequence encodes CASSRPGQDTSYEQYF. This chain uses TRBV4-1 with TRBJ2-7; 8 bases line up with TRBD1. The CDR3 is 16 amino acids. The germline V gene has CDR1 MGHRA and CDR2 YSYEKL. With V trimmed by 4 bases and J by 0 bases, 8 bases remained unmatched.

The J gene is TRBJ2-5, the V gene TRBV3-1 (or the pseudogene TRBV3-2); D remains ambiguous. Per the germline V gene, CDR1 is LGHDT and CDR2 is YNNKEL (reference sequence). The length of the CDR3 is 13 residues. V dropped 1 base and J dropped 7 bases, with 10 bases sitting between them. CDR3 sequence (DNA): TGTGCCAGCAGCCAAGCTCTCTCGGGGACCCAGTACTTC. Translation: CASSQALSGTQYF.

This chain links TRBV11-2 with TRBJ1-5; 8 nucleotides line up with TRBD1. CDR1 is SGHAT and CDR2 is FQNNGV in the germline V gene. V gave up 4 bases and J gave up 7 bases; unmatched junction bases: 6. The CDR3 is made up of 14 amino acids. The CDR3: CASSWTGSNQPQHF. CDR3 coding DNA: TGTGCCAGCAGCTGGACAGGGAGTAACCAGCCCCAGCATTTT.

The chain combines TRBV10-3 with TRBJ2-3; D may be TRBD2 (6 bases). The germline V gene encodes CDR1 ENHRY and CDR2 SYGVKD. Trimming took off 1 base at V and 0 bases at J, with 14 bases between the two ends. The length of the CDR3 is 17 residues. The CDR3 spells CAISEFGGLSSTDTQYF. The CDR3 nucleotides are TGTGCCATCAGTGAGTTTGGAGGGCTCTCTAGCACAGATACGCAGTATTTT.

The genes are TRBV29-1 and TRBJ1-2; D is unclear. CDR3 length equals 13 residues. Trimming left V 4 bases short and J 4 bases short, with 13 bases between. In germline, CDR1 is SQVTM, CDR2 ANQGSEA. The CDR3 DNA reads as TGCAGCGTTGCCGTGGTAGCCTCCTATGGCTACACCTTC. It translates to CSVAVVASYGYTF.

The rearrangement joins TRBV21-1 to TRBJ2-7; the D call TRBD2 from the table was never checked on the DNA. TRBV21-1 is noted as a pseudogene. This CDR3 has 19 amino acids. CDR3 sequence reads: CASSYLNVARLPQVYEQYF. The CDR3 DNA reads as TGTGCCAGCAGCTATCTGAACGTAGCTCGTCTTCCGCAAGTCTACGAGCAGTACTTC.

This chain uses TRBV5-4 with TRBJ2-1; a weak D match, TRBD2 (5 bases). The CDR3 has 13 residues. Between the trimmed V and J ends, which lost 2 bases and 5 bases, there was a span of 8 bases. Germline assignment: CDR1 SGHNT and CDR2 YYREEE (reference sequence). The CDR3 DNA sequence: TGTGCCAGCAGCTTTTCGGAGGACAATGAGCAGTTCTTC. Protein sequence: CASSFSEDNEQFF.

V gene TRBV12-3 or TRBV12-4 combines with J gene TRBJ1-1, with TRBD1 matching 8 bases. The CDR3 runs to 12 residues. The V gene end was trimmed by 10 bases and the J gene end by 3 bases; junction bases not matched to a gene: 4. CDR3 amino acids: CAIGQGYTEAFF. CDR3 coding DNA: TGTGCCATCGGACAGGGTTACACTGAAGCTTTCTTT.

The chain employs TRBV9 and TRBJ1-1; perhaps TRBD1 as D (5 bases). CDR1 is SGDLS and CDR2 is YYNGEE in the germline V gene. V gave up 6 bases and J gave up 10 bases, with 22 bases separating them. This CDR3 spans 14 amino acids. CDR3 sequence (DNA): TGTGCCAGCAAGAAGGGGACGGGAGGTTTTGGAGCTTTCTTT. It codes for CASKKGTGGFGAFF.

The V call is TRBV27, the J call TRBJ2-2; 9 bases fit TRBD1. The germline gives CDR1 MNHEY, CDR2 SMNVEV (reference sequence). V lost 5 bases, J lost 3 bases, and 4 bases stayed unmatched. This CDR3 has 15 amino acids. The CDR3 protein is CASSTGTGHTGELFF. The CDR3 nucleotides read TGTGCCAGCAGTACCGGGACAGGGCACACCGGGGAGCTGTTTTTT.

V is TRBV4-1 and J is TRBJ2-1, with 10 nucleotides matching TRBD1. CDR3 size: 17 residues. V dropped 2 bases and J dropped 7; count of bases not matched to a gene: 11. Per the germline V gene, CDR1 is MGHRA and CDR2 is YSYEKL. CDR3 loop: CASSQTSGTGVRNEQFF. Here the CDR3 DNA reads TGCGCCAGCAGCCAAACATCCGGGACAGGGGTTAGGAATGAGCAGTTCTTC.

The chain recombines TRBV5-5 with TRBJ2-7; 7 positions match TRBD2. The length of the CDR3 is 14 residues. V lost 0 bases, J lost 7 bases, and 7 bases stayed unmatched. Germline lookup yields CDR1 SGHKS and CDR2 YYEKEE (reference sequence). The CDR3 loop is CASSLGRTGGEQYF. Here the CDR3 DNA reads TGTGCCAGCAGCTTGGGTAGGACCGGGGGGGAGCAGTACTTC.

The chain has TRBV15 and TRBJ1-5; 9 bases are a match to TRBD1. The CDR3 covers 17 residues. The ends lost 1 base at V and 7 bases at J; junction bases unmatched: 11. Germline CDR1 LNHNV, CDR2 YYDKDF (reference sequence). The CDR3 region has the DNA TGTGCCACCAGCAGAGTTACGGACAGGGGAAACTACCAGCCCCAGCATTTT. Protein sequence: CATSRVTDRGNYQPQHF. Based on the CDR3 plus reference TRBV15 and TRBJ1-5, the full variable domain is DAMVIQNPRYQVTQFGKPVTLSCSQTLNHNVMYWYQQKSSQAPKLLFHYYDKDFNNEADTPDNFQSRRPNTSFCFLDIRSPGLGDTAMYLCATSRVTDRGNYQPQHFGDGTRLSIL.

This chain joins TRBV2 and TRBJ2-2; 7 bases align to TRBD2. The V and J ends lost 7 bases and 5 bases, in that order; junction bases with no gene match: 7. Germline V gene sequence: CDR1 SNHLY, CDR2 FYNNEI. This CDR3 spans 14 amino acids. As DNA, the CDR3 is TGTGCCAGCAAAGATGAGGGAGGGACCGGGGAGCTGTTTTTT. Translation: CASKDEGGTGELFF. Supplemented by reference TRBV2 and TRBJ2-2, the full variable domain reads EPEVTQTPSHQVTQMGQEVILRCVPISNHLYFYWYRQILGQKVEFLVSFYNNEISEKSEIFDDQFSVERPDGSNFTLKIRSTKLEDSAMYFCASKDEGGTGELFFGEGSRLTVL.

This clone was seen only a few times. The chain carries TRBV30 and TRBJ1-2; possible D gene TRBD1, 5 bases. CDR1 is GTSNPN, CDR2 SVGIG, per germline (reference sequence). V dropped 2 bases and J dropped 3 bases, with 13 bases sitting between them. The CDR3 consists of 14 residues. CDR3 residues: CAWSPYRTHYGYTF. The CDR3 coding sequence is TGTGCCTGGAGTCCATACCGGACACACTATGGCTACACCTTC.

This clone occurred once. The J gene is TRBJ1-2, the V gene TRBV5-1; D is undetermined. Trimming stripped 0 bases from V and 5 bases from J, with 11 bases between. The V gene's germline CDR1 is SGHRS and CDR2 YFSETQ. CDR3 length: 14 amino acids. DNA for the CDR3: TGCGCCAGCAGCTTGGACGGGTCGGGGTATGGCTACACCTTC. Its protein product is CASSLDGSGYGYTF.

V is TRBV29-1 and J is TRBJ2-7, with 8 bases aligning to TRBD1. The CDR3 sequence is 13 residues long. Losses at the gene ends were 6 bases for V and 6 bases for J; bases not matched to a gene: 10. Germline-derived CDR1 and CDR2 are SQVTM and ANQGSEA. CDR3 loop: CSVAGTGSPEQYF. The CDR3 nucleotides read TGCAGCGTCGCCGGGACAGGATCCCCCGAGCAGTACTTC.

Only one count was recorded for this clone. The chain is built from TRBV7-3 and TRBJ1-2, with D possibly matching TRBD1 (6 bases). V lost 5 bases and J 7 bases, leaving 17 bases between the germline ends. This CDR3 is 14 amino acids long. Germline CDR1 SGHTA, CDR2 FQGTGA. CDR3 amino acids: CASSELQGRGGYTF. The CDR3 bases are TGTGCCAGCAGCGAGTTACAGGGCCGGGGTGGCTACACCTTC. The variable domain in full, completed from reference TRBV7-3 and TRBJ1-2, reads GAGVSQTPSNKVTEKGKYVELRCDPISGHTALYWYRQSLGQGPEFLIYFQGTGAADDSGLPNDRFFAVRPEGSVSTLKIQRTERGDSAVYLCASSELQGRGGYTFGSGTRLTVV.

The DNA of the CDR3 is TGTGCCAGCAGTTTCGGGGGACGCTATGGCTACACCTTC. Protein product: CASSFGGRYGYTF. The rearrangement joins TRBV28 to TRBJ1-2; the D gene is possibly TRBD1 (5 bases). The CDR3 is made up of 13 amino acids. V lost 3 bases and J lost 4, with 9 bases in between. Per germline, CDR1 MDHEN and CDR2 SYDVKM.

The chain is built from TRBV27 and TRBJ1-1; no reliable D call. V gave up 1 base and J gave up 0 bases, with 9 bases separating them. CDR1 and CDR2 (germline): MNHEY, SMNVEV (reference sequence). The CDR3 totals 15 residues. The CDR3 reads CASSLFGSMNTEAFF. The DNA for the CDR3 is TGTGCCAGCAGTTTATTCGGGTCCATGAACACTGAAGCTTTCTTT.

This chain joins TRBV7-6 and TRBJ2-5; maybe TRBD2 (6 bases). Deletions cut 5 bases from V and 5 bases from J, with 18 bases between. Germline CDR1 SGHVS, CDR2 FNYEAQ. The CDR3 spans 15 residues. The DNA of the CDR3 is TGTGCCAGCAGCCTCGGAGGGCCGGTGGTGGAGACCCAGTACTTC. This gives the protein CASSLGGPVVETQYF.

A few counts support this clone. The rearrangement uses TRBV18 and TRBJ1-4; 7 nucleotides line up with TRBD1. J gave up 7 bases and V 2 bases, and 4 bases lay outside the gene matches. Germline V gene data show CDR1 as KGHSH and CDR2 as LQKENI. This CDR3 is built from 14 residues. CDR3 in DNA: TGTGCCAGCTCACCAACAGGGGCCACTGAAAAACTGTTTTTT. Its translation: CASSPTGATEKLFF.

The V call is TRBV4-2, the J call TRBJ1-4, with a tentative D call TRBD1 (5 bases). The germline gives CDR1 LGHNA, CDR2 YNFKEQ. The V and J ends lost 4 bases and 0 bases respectively, with 15 bases between them. This CDR3 has 17 amino acids. CDR3 in DNA: TGTGCCAGCAGCCTTCCGACAGCTGGTACAACTAATGAAAAACTGTTTTTT. Amino acids: CASSLPTAGTTNEKLFF.

A note on this clone: The junction differs from germline at one of its ends, possibly a read error. J is TRBJ2-7 and V is TRBV13; 8 nucleotides line up with TRBD1. This CDR3 has 13 amino acids. The germline V gene has CDR1 PRHDT and CDR2 FYEKMQ (reference sequence). CDR3: CASSLLSETGAHF. The DNA of the CDR3 is TGTGCCAGCAGTTTACTATCTGAGACAGGGGCCCACTTC.

The genes are TRBV5-1 and TRBJ1-4, with D unclear. The germline V gene has CDR1 SGHRS and CDR2 YFSETQ. Trimming cost V 3 bases and J 8 bases, with 5 bases left between them. The CDR3 runs to 11 residues. As DNA, the CDR3 is TGCGCCAGCAGCTCGGGGGAAAAACTGTTTTTT. Protein sequence: CASSSGEKLFF.

This chain uses TRBV4-1 with TRBJ2-7, with 8 bases matching TRBD1. This CDR3 spans 14 amino acids. J gave up 3 bases and V 4 bases, and 5 bases lay outside the gene matches. Germline CDR1 is MGHRA and CDR2 is YSYEKL. CDR3 in DNA: TGCGCCAGCAGCCGACCCGGACAGGGCTACGAGCAGTACTTC. It yields the protein CASSRPGQGYEQYF.

The chain is built from TRBV2 and TRBJ2-2; D ambiguous. The germline V gene encodes CDR1 SNHLY and CDR2 FYNNEI. The CDR3 loop spans 13 amino acids. The V end lost 7 bases, the J end lost 7 bases, and 13 bases lay between the germline ends. DNA for the CDR3: TGTGCCAGCACCCCCCAAAGCGTCGGGGAGCTGTTTTTT. It translates to CASTPQSVGELFF.

The rearrangement joins TRBV27 to TRBJ2-2; a possible D gene is TRBD2 (5 bases). The ends were cut back, 2 bases at V and 7 bases at J, with 5 bases in the middle. Germline assignment: CDR1 MNHEY and CDR2 SMNVEV (reference sequence). The CDR3 contains 12 residues. The DNA of the CDR3 is TGTGCCAGCAGTTTAGGAGGCGGGGAGCTGTTTTTT. Its protein product is CASSLGGGELFF.

This clone was recorded only once. This rearrangement joins TRBV6-5 to TRBJ1-5; the match to TRBD1 covers 8 bases. Germline trimming cut 3 bases from V and 6 bases from J; bases unmatched to any gene: 7. Per the germline V gene, CDR1 is MNHEY and CDR2 is SVGAGI. CDR3 length equals 15 residues. CDR3 sequence: CASSYRAGGFQPQHF. In DNA, the CDR3 is TGTGCCAGCAGTTATAGGGCAGGGGGCTTTCAGCCCCAGCATTTT.